The rows below give T cell receptor beta chains drawn from one sample of a study of CD8+ T cells in alopecia areata. TCRdb's table, derived via immunoSEQ multiplex PCR, lists solely in-frame clones and lacks some. The repertoire holds approximately 150,000 clones, about 61% seen once, with around 16% in the top ten. Sequencing used CD4+ T cells sorted from blood, obtained at roughly week 55, from a patient treated with tofacitinib. The receptors derive from a human donor with alopecia areata. CDR3s include the opening cysteine and the closing phenylalanine or tryptophan. Fields, in order: CDR3 length, J gene, V gene, D gene, clone size, CDR3 protein, CDR3 DNA. A D gene is named only where the DNA matches it firmly. Some rows have no size entry. The others give once, few or many, or a class for an expanded clone.

cdr3_length: 17
j_call: TRBJ1-1
v_call: TRBV29-1
d_call: TRBD1
clone_size: .
cdr3_aa: CSVAKSVGTGRNTEAFF
cdr3_nt: TGCAGCGTTGCGAAGAGCGTGGGGACAGGAAGGAACACTGAAGCTTTCTTT

cdr3_length: 15
j_call: TRBJ2-3
v_call: TRBV6-5
d_call: .
clone_size: once
cdr3_aa: CASSYSPGGTDTQYF
cdr3_nt: TGTGCCAGCAGTTACTCGCCGGGTGGGACAGATACGCAGTATTTT

cdr3_length: 14
j_call: TRBJ2-3
v_call: TRBV5-1
d_call: .
clone_size: .
cdr3_aa: CASSLYAGTDTQYF
cdr3_nt: TGCGCCAGCAGCCTGTACGCGGGGACAGATACGCAGTATTTT

cdr3_length: 11
j_call: TRBJ2-4
v_call: TRBV29-1
d_call: .
clone_size: few
cdr3_aa: CSGVRGNIQYF
cdr3_nt: TGCAGCGGTGTCAGGGGAAACATTCAGTACTTC

cdr3_length: 12
j_call: TRBJ2-5
v_call: TRBV6-5
d_call: .
clone_size: .
cdr3_aa: CASSRARETQYF
cdr3_nt: TGTGCCAGCAGTCGAGCGAGGGAGACCCAGTACTTC

cdr3_length: 16
j_call: TRBJ2-6
v_call: TRBV15
d_call: TRBD2
clone_size: .
cdr3_aa: CATSRGREAGANVLTF
cdr3_nt: TGTGCCACCAGCAGAGGCCGGGAGGCTGGGGCCAACGTCCTGACTTTC

cdr3_length: 13
j_call: TRBJ1-1
v_call: TRBV7-2
d_call: .
clone_size: .
cdr3_aa: CASLGGWNTEAFF
cdr3_nt: TGTGCCAGCTTAGGGGGTTGGAACACTGAAGCTTTCTTT

cdr3_length: 15
j_call: TRBJ2-3
v_call: TRBV9
d_call: TRBD2
clone_size: .
cdr3_aa: CASKTSGGGTDTQYF
cdr3_nt: TGTGCCAGCAAAACTAGCGGGGGGGGCACAGATACGCAGTATTTT

cdr3_length: 16
j_call: TRBJ2-3
v_call: TRBV4-1
d_call: .
clone_size: .
cdr3_aa: CASSQGLHGRTDTQYF
cdr3_nt: TGCGCCAGCAGCCAGGGGCTTCATGGGAGGACAGATACGCAGTATTTT

cdr3_length: 14
j_call: TRBJ1-6
v_call: TRBV6-5
d_call: TRBD1
clone_size: .
cdr3_aa: CASNSQGANSPLHF
cdr3_nt: TGTGCCAGCAATTCACAGGGGGCGAATTCACCCCTCCACTTT

cdr3_length: 14
j_call: TRBJ2-2
v_call: TRBV27
d_call: .
clone_size: few
cdr3_aa: CASYQQGNTGELFF
cdr3_nt: TGTGCCAGCTACCAACAGGGGAACACCGGGGAGCTGTTTTTT

cdr3_length: 11
j_call: TRBJ2-3
v_call: TRBV30
d_call: .
clone_size: .
cdr3_aa: CAWMGFSVLYF
cdr3_nt: TGTGCCTGGATGGGGTTTAGTGTACTGTATTTT

cdr3_length: 13
j_call: TRBJ2-7
v_call: TRBV29-1
d_call: TRBD1
clone_size: .
cdr3_aa: CSVDDQGAGEQYF
cdr3_nt: TGCAGCGTTGACGACCAGGGGGCAGGGGAGCAGTACTTC

cdr3_length: 14
j_call: TRBJ2-5
v_call: TRBV5-1
d_call: TRBD1
clone_size: .
cdr3_aa: CASSPRQGQETQYF
cdr3_nt: TGCGCCAGCAGCCCTCGACAGGGACAAGAGACCCAGTACTTC

cdr3_length: 14
j_call: TRBJ2-5
v_call: TRBV5-1
d_call: TRBD1
clone_size: few
cdr3_aa: CASSVNRGRETQYF
cdr3_nt: TGCGCCAGCAGCGTAAACAGGGGGCGAGAGACCCAGTACTTC

cdr3_length: 12
j_call: TRBJ1-2
v_call: TRBV6-5
d_call: .
clone_size: few
cdr3_aa: CASTRGDDGYTF
cdr3_nt: TGTGCCAGCACGCGGGGGGATGATGGCTACACCTTC

cdr3_length: 13
j_call: TRBJ1-2
v_call: TRBV19
d_call: .
clone_size: .
cdr3_aa: CASSPGQRYGYTF
cdr3_nt: TGTGCCAGTAGTCCCGGGCAACGCTATGGCTACACCTTC

cdr3_length: 14
j_call: TRBJ1-5
v_call: TRBV29-1
d_call: TRBD1
clone_size: few
cdr3_aa: CSARTGDTNQPQHF
cdr3_nt: TGCAGCGCCCGGACAGGGGATACCAATCAGCCCCAGCATTTT

cdr3_length: 16
j_call: TRBJ1-4
v_call: TRBV7-8
d_call: .
clone_size: few
cdr3_aa: CASSFPTRGTNEKLFF
cdr3_nt: TGTGCCAGCAGCTTTCCCACTCGGGGGACTAATGAAAAACTGTTTTTT

cdr3_length: 11
j_call: TRBJ2-3
v_call: TRBV28
d_call: TRBD1
clone_size: few
cdr3_aa: CATRSGTVWYF
cdr3_nt: TGTGCCACCCGTTCCGGGACAGTCTGGTATTTT

cdr3_length: 11
j_call: TRBJ2-3
v_call: TRBV6-5
d_call: .
clone_size: .
cdr3_aa: CASSSFDTQYF
cdr3_nt: TGTGCCAGCAGTTCTTTCGATACGCAGTATTTT

cdr3_length: 12
j_call: TRBJ2-1
v_call: TRBV10-3
d_call: .
clone_size: .
cdr3_aa: CAISESGNEQFF
cdr3_nt: TGTGCCATCAGTGAGTCTGGCAATGAGCAGTTCTTC

cdr3_length: 12
j_call: TRBJ2-7
v_call: TRBV30
d_call: .
clone_size: once
cdr3_aa: CAWSHGRGEQYF
cdr3_nt: TGTGCCTGGTCCCACGGAAGGGGCGAGCAGTACTTC

cdr3_length: 14
j_call: TRBJ2-3
v_call: TRBV30
d_call: .
clone_size: few
cdr3_aa: CAWKGRPITDTQYF
cdr3_nt: TGTGCCTGGAAGGGAAGACCAATCACAGATACGCAGTATTTT

cdr3_length: 15
j_call: TRBJ1-5
v_call: TRBV15
d_call: .
clone_size: .
cdr3_aa: CATSRDTGINQPQHF
cdr3_nt: TGTGCCACCAGCAGAGATACGGGGATCAATCAGCCCCAGCATTTT

cdr3_length: 15
j_call: TRBJ2-3
v_call: TRBV30
d_call: .
clone_size: .
cdr3_aa: CAWSVPTGMIDTQYF
cdr3_nt: TGTGCCTGGAGTGTACCCACAGGGATGATCGATACGCAGTATTTT

cdr3_length: 14
j_call: TRBJ1-1
v_call: TRBV5-1
d_call: TRBD1
clone_size: .
cdr3_aa: CASSYDRASTEAFF
cdr3_nt: TGCGCCAGCAGCTATGACAGGGCTAGCACTGAAGCTTTCTTT

cdr3_length: 13
j_call: TRBJ2-3
v_call: TRBV15
d_call: .
clone_size: .
cdr3_aa: CACSRGLTDTQYF
cdr3_nt: TGTGCCTGCTCGCGGGGGCTCACAGATACGCAGTATTTT

cdr3_length: 14
j_call: TRBJ2-3
v_call: TRBV7-3
d_call: .
clone_size: .
cdr3_aa: CASSLAQGSDTQYF
cdr3_nt: TGTGCCAGCAGCTTAGCTCAGGGGTCAGATACGCAGTATTTT

cdr3_length: 11
j_call: TRBJ1-1
v_call: TRBV28
d_call: .
clone_size: .
cdr3_aa: CASHNRRAAFF
cdr3_nt: TGTGCCAGCCACAATCGCAGGGCAGCTTTCTTT

cdr3_length: 13
j_call: TRBJ1-1
v_call: TRBV29-1
d_call: .
clone_size: .
cdr3_aa: CSVGLSRNTEAFF
cdr3_nt: TGCAGCGTTGGTCTCAGCCGGAACACTGAAGCTTTCTTT

cdr3_length: 15
j_call: TRBJ1-6
v_call: TRBV14
d_call: .
clone_size: .
cdr3_aa: CASSQALTGNSPLHF
cdr3_nt: TGTGCCAGCAGCCAAGCACTGACTGGGAATTCACCCCTCCACTTT

cdr3_length: 14
j_call: TRBJ2-5
v_call: TRBV2
d_call: .
clone_size: .
cdr3_aa: CASSERANGETQYF
cdr3_nt: TGTGCCAGCAGTGAACGAGCCAACGGGGAGACCCAGTACTTC

cdr3_length: 13
j_call: TRBJ2-1
v_call: TRBV15
d_call: .
clone_size: .
cdr3_aa: CATSREIDREQFF
cdr3_nt: TGTGCCACCAGCAGAGAAATAGACCGTGAGCAGTTCTTC

cdr3_length: 15
j_call: TRBJ2-7
v_call: TRBV29-1
d_call: .
clone_size: .
cdr3_aa: CSVASGTGLGAEQYF
cdr3_nt: TGCAGCGTTGCCTCAGGGACGGGGCTCGGGGCCGAGCAGTACTTC

cdr3_length: 14
j_call: TRBJ1-1
v_call: TRBV5-6
d_call: .
clone_size: .
cdr3_aa: CASSFKGPRTEAFF
cdr3_nt: TGTGCCAGCAGCTTCAAGGGGCCTCGCACTGAAGCTTTCTTT

cdr3_length: 17
j_call: TRBJ1-2
v_call: TRBV15
d_call: .
clone_size: .
cdr3_aa: CATSRDHGGRSHYGYTF
cdr3_nt: TGTGCCACCAGCAGAGATCACGGGGGGCGATCGCACTATGGCTACACCTTC

cdr3_length: 13
j_call: TRBJ1-5
v_call: TRBV7-9
d_call: .
clone_size: few
cdr3_aa: CASSVDSNQPQHF
cdr3_nt: TGTGCCAGCAGCGTAGATAGCAATCAGCCCCAGCATTTT

cdr3_length: 14
j_call: TRBJ1-2
v_call: TRBV5-1
d_call: .
clone_size: .
cdr3_aa: CASSLSFRPYGYTF
cdr3_nt: TGCGCCAGCAGCTTGAGCTTCAGACCATATGGCTACACCTTC

cdr3_length: 13
j_call: TRBJ1-5
v_call: TRBV18
d_call: .
clone_size: .
cdr3_aa: CASSPGQDRPQHF
cdr3_nt: TGTGCCAGCTCACCTGGCCAAGATCGGCCCCAGCATTTT

cdr3_length: 12
j_call: TRBJ2-5
v_call: TRBV30
d_call: TRBD1
clone_size: .
cdr3_aa: CAWTTGYETQYF
cdr3_nt: TGTGCCTGGACGACAGGGTACGAGACCCAGTACTTC

cdr3_length: 14
j_call: TRBJ1-1
v_call: TRBV10-3
d_call: .
clone_size: few
cdr3_aa: CAISDPWTHPAAFF
cdr3_nt: TGTGCCATCAGCGACCCCTGGACTCACCCGGCGGCTTTCTTT

cdr3_length: 13
j_call: TRBJ1-2
v_call: TRBV19
d_call: TRBD1
clone_size: .
cdr3_aa: CASSKQGARGYTF
cdr3_nt: TGTGCCAGTAGCAAACAGGGGGCGCGTGGCTACACCTTC

cdr3_length: 16
j_call: TRBJ1-4
v_call: TRBV18
d_call: .
clone_size: .
cdr3_aa: CASSPRYNPLDEKLFF
cdr3_nt: TGTGCCAGCTCACCGCGGTATAACCCGCTGGATGAAAAACTGTTTTTT

cdr3_length: 15
j_call: TRBJ2-5
v_call: TRBV7-2
d_call: .
clone_size: few
cdr3_aa: CASSFGTLGPETQYF
cdr3_nt: TGTGCCAGCAGCTTCGGGACCCTGGGGCCGGAGACCCAGTACTTC

cdr3_length: 13
j_call: TRBJ2-7
v_call: TRBV6-1
d_call: .
clone_size: .
cdr3_aa: CASSGRTVYEQYF
cdr3_nt: TGTGCCAGCAGTGGGCGGACAGTTTACGAGCAGTACTTC

cdr3_length: 14
j_call: TRBJ1-2
v_call: TRBV29-1
d_call: .
clone_size: few
cdr3_aa: CSVDMVGLNYGYTF
cdr3_nt: TGCAGCGTTGATATGGTGGGGCTTAACTATGGCTACACCTTC

cdr3_length: 15
j_call: TRBJ1-3
v_call: TRBV7-9
d_call: .
clone_size: few
cdr3_aa: CASSYDRNSGNTIYF
cdr3_nt: TGTGCCAGCAGCTATGACAGAAACTCTGGAAACACCATATATTTT

cdr3_length: 17
j_call: TRBJ2-7
v_call: TRBV14
d_call: .
clone_size: .
cdr3_aa: CASSQDSWAPSSYEQYF
cdr3_nt: TGTGCCAGCAGCCAAGATAGTTGGGCACCGAGCTCCTACGAGCAGTACTTC

cdr3_length: 12
j_call: TRBJ2-1
v_call: TRBV5-1
d_call: TRBD1
clone_size: few
cdr3_aa: CASSSQGSEQFF
cdr3_nt: TGCGCCAGCAGCTCACAGGGGTCGGAGCAGTTCTTC

cdr3_length: 15
j_call: TRBJ2-5
v_call: TRBV7-3
d_call: TRBD2
clone_size: few
cdr3_aa: CASSLGTSSQETQYF
cdr3_nt: TGTGCCAGCAGCTTAGGGACTAGCTCCCAAGAGACCCAGTACTTC

cdr3_length: 14
j_call: TRBJ2-2
v_call: TRBV30
d_call: TRBD1
clone_size: .
cdr3_aa: CAWRQGAIAGELFF
cdr3_nt: TGTGCCTGGAGACAGGGGGCGATCGCCGGGGAGCTGTTTTTT

cdr3_length: 12
j_call: TRBJ1-2
v_call: TRBV7-2
d_call: TRBD1
clone_size: .
cdr3_aa: CASSTTGVGYTF
cdr3_nt: TGTGCCAGCAGCACGACAGGGGTTGGCTACACCTTC

cdr3_length: 16
j_call: TRBJ2-7
v_call: TRBV25-1
d_call: TRBD1
clone_size: .
cdr3_aa: CASSARTGGRTYEQYF
cdr3_nt: TGTGCCAGCAGTGCGAGAACAGGGGGCAGGACCTACGAGCAGTACTTC

cdr3_length: 17
j_call: TRBJ1-5
v_call: TRBV15
d_call: .
clone_size: .
cdr3_aa: CATSRDKVPVLAQPQHF
cdr3_nt: TGTGCCACCAGCAGAGATAAGGTTCCTGTACTAGCACAGCCCCAGCATTTT